The 25 T cell receptor beta chains below come from one sample, sequenced in a study of T cell responses to AZD1222 COVID-19 vaccine. Profiling relied on immunoSEQ multiplex PCR, and the TCRdb table lists in-frame clones only, not all of them. The data contain some 86,000 clones, about nine tenths of them singletons. The sample here was peripheral blood, taken 28 days after the second AZD1222 dose. The source is an adult who received the AZD1222 COVID-19 vaccine.

The chain combines TRBV28 with TRBJ1-5, with a possible D match to TRBD1 (5 bases). The CDR3 is 17 amino acids. Trimming removed 2 bases at V and 0 bases at J, with 14 bases between. From germline, CDR1 is MDHEN and CDR2 SYDVKM. The CDR3 DNA reads as TGTGCCAGCAGTTTAAGGGGCTTCTTGGATAGCAATCAGCCCCAGCATTTT. Translating gives CASSLRGFLDSNQPQHF.

The CDR3 region has the DNA TGTGCCAGCAGCTTGGGGGGCGCGAACACCGGGGAGCTGTTTTTT. Protein: CASSLGGANTGELFF. The rearrangement joins TRBV5-6 to TRBJ2-2; tentative D call: TRBD1 (5 bases). Deletions cut 0 bases from V and 0 bases from J, with 6 bases between. This CDR3 has 15 amino acids. Per germline, CDR1 SGHDT and CDR2 YYEEEE.

The rearrangement joins TRBV4-1 to TRBJ1-2; no reliable D call. V was clipped by 2 bases and J by 2 bases, with 3 bases between them. CDR3 length: 12 amino acids. The V gene's germline CDR1 is MGHRA and CDR2 YSYEKL. The CDR3 DNA reads as TGCGCCAGCAGCCAAAAGAACTATGGCTACACCTTC. Translation gives CASSQKNYGYTF.

This clone was observed once. The chain employs TRBV5-1 and TRBJ2-7; either TRBD1 or TRBD2 may supply D (5 bases each). This CDR3 comprises 14 residues. The germline V gene has CDR1 SGHRS and CDR2 YFSETQ. V was clipped by 0 bases and J by 5 bases, with 12 bases between them. The CDR3 coding sequence is TGCGCCAGCAGCTTGGGTTTCCGGGACCACGAGCAGTACTTC. This encodes CASSLGFRDHEQYF.

V gene TRBV4-1 combines with J gene TRBJ1-6; D may be TRBD1 (6 bases). Germline V CDR1 and CDR2: MGHRA, YSYEKL. This CDR3 region has 16 residues. Trimming removed 1 base at V and 2 bases at J, with 9 bases between. Written as DNA, the CDR3 is TGCGCCAGCAGCCAAGGACGGACAGCCTATAATTCACCCCTCCACTTT. It is translated as CASSQGRTAYNSPLHF.

This chain joins TRBV4-1 and TRBJ2-7; D ambiguous. There are 15 residues in the CDR3. Trimming removed 1 base at V and 2 bases at J, with 12 bases between. The germline gives CDR1 MGHRA, CDR2 YSYEKL. For the CDR3, the DNA is TGCGCCAGCAGCCAAGCTCTCCTAGTGGCCTACGAGCAGTACTTC. Translating it yields CASSQALLVAYEQYF.

This chain uses TRBV2 with TRBJ1-2; possible D gene TRBD1, 5 bases. There are 14 residues in the CDR3. V lost 3 bases, J lost 2 bases, and 10 bases lay in between. Per the germline V gene, CDR1 is SNHLY and CDR2 is FYNNEI. The chain's CDR3 is CASSEGGTNYGYTF. Written as DNA, the CDR3 is TGTGCCAGCAGTGAGGGGGGAACGAACTATGGCTACACCTTC.

The chain has TRBV6-5 and TRBJ1-2, with D uncertain. V was shortened by 6 bases and J by 2 bases, with 10 bases between the two germline ends. CDR1 and CDR2 (germline): MNHEY, SVGAGI. CDR3 length equals 13 residues. Here the CDR3 DNA reads TGTGCCAGCAGCCTTAACGGGAACTATGGCTACACCTTC. Amino acids: CASSLNGNYGYTF.

V gene TRBV30 combines with J gene TRBJ2-3; 8 nucleotides match TRBD1. CDR3 size: 14 residues. Germline V CDR1 and CDR2: GTSNPN, SVGIG (reference sequence). Losses at the gene ends were 3 bases for V and 2 bases for J; bases not matched to a gene: 4. CDR3 DNA sequence: TGTGCCTGGAGCGGGACAGGAATCACAGATACGCAGTATTTT. Amino acids: CAWSGTGITDTQYF.

The V call is TRBV11-2, the J call TRBJ2-5; D ambiguous. V shed 3 bases and J shed 1 base, with 3 bases lying between them. Germline V gives CDR1 SGHAT, CDR2 FQNNGV. The CDR3 runs 12 residues. The CDR3 DNA reads TGTGCCAGCAGCTTTGGCCAAGAGACCCAGTACTTC. This gives the protein CASSFGQETQYF.

This rearrangement joins TRBV28 to TRBJ1-1; D perhaps matches TRBD1 (5 bases). There are 13 residues in the CDR3. The V and J ends lost 6 bases and 1 base respectively, with 9 bases between them. Germline V gene data show CDR1 as MDHEN and CDR2 as SYDVKM. This CDR3 reads CASSPRGNTEAFF. The CDR3, as DNA: TGTGCCAGCAGCCCTAGGGGGAACACTGAAGCTTTCTTT.

CDR3 sequence reads: CASSPRGAGGELFF. The CDR3 region has the DNA TGTGCCAGCAGCCCCCGGGGGGCCGGCGGGGAGCTGTTTTTT. The chain carries TRBV5-4 and TRBJ2-2; maybe TRBD2 (7 bases). Germline V gene lookup returns CDR1 SGHNT and CDR2 YYREEE (reference sequence). The length of the CDR3 is 14 residues. With 4 bases removed from V and 7 bases from J, the gap between germline ends came to 14 bases.

This sequence joins TRBV7-8 and TRBJ2-1; D remains unclear. This CDR3 comprises 14 residues. Trimming shortened V by 5 bases and J by 3 bases, and 11 bases separated the two germline ends. Germline assignment: CDR1 SGHVS and CDR2 FQNEAQ. This CDR3 reads CASSPPGFYNEQFF. CDR3 coding DNA: TGTGCCAGCAGCCCGCCGGGTTTCTACAATGAGCAGTTCTTC.

The rearrangement links TRBV28 to TRBJ1-2; D is uncertain. V was trimmed by 6 bases and J by 0 bases, leaving 17 bases between them. The germline V gene encodes CDR1 MDHEN and CDR2 SYDVKM. The CDR3 is 16 amino acids. The CDR3 sequence: CASRLSPSPANYGYTF. CDR3 coding DNA: TGTGCCAGCAGACTCTCCCCCAGTCCCGCTAACTATGGCTACACCTTC.

The chain combines TRBV9 with TRBJ1-2; D gene uncertain. Trimming stripped 4 bases from V and 0 bases from J, with 16 bases between. There are 16 residues in the CDR3. Looked up from germline, CDR1 is SGDLS and CDR2 is YYNGEE. CDR3: CASSSREGTSNYGYTF. In DNA, the CDR3 is TGTGCCAGCAGCTCTAGGGAGGGCACCTCTAACTATGGCTACACCTTC.

J is TRBJ2-1 and V is TRBV5-1; D might be TRBD1 or TRBD2, each matching 7 bases. V lost 4 bases, J lost 15 bases, and 23 bases lay in between. Germline V gene sequence: CDR1 SGHRS, CDR2 YFSETQ. The CDR3 covers 14 residues. The CDR3 loop reads CASSNQEGSGTVFF. DNA for the CDR3: TGCGCCAGCAGCAATCAGGAAGGCAGCGGGACAGTGTTCTTC.

The chain is built from TRBV9 and TRBJ1-2, with D possibly matching TRBD1 (6 bases). Between the trimmed V and J ends, which lost 0 bases and 5 bases, there was a span of 11 bases. Germline V gene sequence: CDR1 SGDLS, CDR2 YYNGEE. The CDR3 has 14 residues. In nucleotides, the CDR3 is TGTGCCAGCAGCGTAGATGGGGGCCCGTATGGCTACACCTTC. Translated: CASSVDGGPYGYTF.

CDR3 coding DNA: TGTGCCAGCAGCAAAGACAGGGGGCGCGGAGTGGCTGAAGCTTTCTTT. Translated: CASSKDRGRGVAEAFF. J is TRBJ1-1 and V is TRBV5-8, with 10 bases that match TRBD1. The CDR3 is 16 amino acids. Unmatched junction bases numbered 12, after V lost 4 bases and J lost 6 bases. CDR1 and CDR2 (germline): SGHTS, YDEGEE.

J is TRBJ1-4 and V is TRBV28; D ambiguous. This CDR3 is 16 amino acids long. Trimming left V 3 bases short and J 0 bases short, with 11 bases between. Per the germline V gene, CDR1 is MDHEN and CDR2 is SYDVKM. This CDR3 is CASSFRGTATNEKLFF. CDR3 bases: TGTGCCAGCAGTTTTCGCGGCACAGCAACTAATGAAAAACTGTTTTTT.

The count of this clone is one. The genes are TRBV6-7 and TRBJ1-4; the D gene is possibly TRBD1 (6 bases). TRBV6-7 is an ORF, with its function uncertain. V lost 9 bases to trimming and J lost 6 bases, with 17 bases between them. The CDR3 extends over 14 amino acids. In DNA, the CDR3 is TGTGCCAGAAGGCCCTATAGGGGGGATGAAAAACTGTTTTTT. Translating it yields CARRPYRGDEKLFF.

CDR3 sequence (DNA): TGCGCCAGCAACCTAGGTGTCTCAGATACGCAGTATTTT. Translated, it gives CASNLGVSDTQYF. The chain is built from TRBV10-2 and TRBJ2-3; D is undetermined. Trimming removed 7 bases from V and 4 bases from J, with 12 bases in between. The CDR3 runs 13 residues. CDR1 is WSHSY, CDR2 SAAADI, per germline.

This clone appeared a single time. This CDR3 is CSASFRDTTYEQYF. The CDR3 DNA reads as TGCAGTGCTAGTTTCAGGGACACTACCTACGAGCAGTACTTC. J is TRBJ2-7 and V is TRBV20-1; D may be TRBD1 (6 bases). The germline V gene has CDR1 DFQATT and CDR2 SNEGSKA (reference sequence). This CDR3 has 14 amino acids. The V gene lost 3 bases and the J gene lost 2 bases, with 14 bases spanning the gap.

V usage is TRBV2 and J usage is TRBJ2-2; weak D call: TRBD2 (5 bases). Trimming removed 11 bases from V and 7 bases from J, with 17 bases in between. The CDR3 is 13 amino acids. Germline CDR1 is SNHLY and CDR2 is FYNNEI. The CDR3: CAGRGSVIGELFF. The DNA for the CDR3 is TGTGCCGGCCGCGGGTCTGTCATCGGGGAGCTGTTTTTT.

This chain links TRBV11-3 with TRBJ2-1; tentative D call: TRBD2 (5 bases). CDR3 length: 18 residues. From germline, CDR1 is SGHNT and CDR2 YENEEA. With 2 bases removed from V and 2 bases from J, the gap between germline ends came to 19 bases. The chain's CDR3 is CASSLSVERTGTYNEQFF. The CDR3 DNA is TGTGCCAGCAGCTTATCCGTGGAACGGACTGGCACCTACAATGAGCAGTTCTTC.

The chain links TRBV19 to TRBJ1-5; 10 bases align to TRBD1. The CDR3 loop spans 17 amino acids. Germline lookup yields CDR1 LNHDA and CDR2 SQIVND (reference sequence). J lost 0 bases, V lost 7 bases, and 9 bases had no gene match. CDR3 DNA: TGTGCCAGTAAAATCGGGACAGGGGTATATAGCAATCAGCCCCAGCATTTT. Translating gives CASKIGTGVYSNQPQHF.